Listed below are T cell receptor beta chains from one sample, sequenced in a study of blood T cell repertoires in COVID-19. Clones were read by immunoSEQ multiplex PCR, and TCRdb kept only the in-frame ones, dropping some. The table shows some 150,000 clones, with roughly 87% occurring only once. Material for sequencing was peripheral blood. The receptors stem from a woman aged 55-69 years who had recovered from COVID-19. CDR3s include the opening cysteine and the closing phenylalanine or tryptophan. A D gene is named only where the DNA matches it firmly. Part of the rows lack a size; the others show once, few, many or a class for expanded clones.

v_call	d_call	j_call	clone_size	cdr3_nt	cdr3_aa
TRBV27	TRBD1	TRBJ2-1	-	TGTGCCAGCAGTTTAATTGGTCCGGGAACTAGACAGGGACAAGAGAGGTTCTTC	CASSLIGPGTRQGQERFF
TRBV30	TRBD1	TRBJ1-6	-	TGTGCCTGGATCACACAATCGGGACAGGGTTTGACACCCCTCCACTTT	CAWITQSGQGLTPLHF
TRBV11-2	-	TRBJ2-1	-	TGTGCCAGCAGCTTAGATCTAGCCCTCAATGAGCAGTTCTTC	CASSLDLALNEQFF
TRBV28	-	TRBJ2-1	-	TGTGCCAGCAGTTATTGGTTACAGGGAGCGAATGAGCAGTTCTTC	CASSYWLQGANEQFF
TRBV3-1/TRBV3-2	TRBD2	TRBJ2-5	few	TGTGCCAGCAGCTCCGGGACTAGCCTAGAGACCCAGTACTTC	CASSSGTSLETQYF
TRBV4-1	-	TRBJ1-4	few	TGCGCCAGCAGTCAAATCGGAAGGGCAGGGGTCGATAATGAAAAACTGTTTTTT	CASSQIGRAGVDNEKLFF
TRBV7-3	-	TRBJ2-2	-	TGTGCCAGCAGTTTCACAGGGTCGAACACCGGGGAGCTGTTTTTT	CASSFTGSNTGELFF
TRBV2	TRBD1	TRBJ1-2	-	TGTGCCAGTCACGTACAGGGGGACTATGGCTACACCTTC	CASHVQGDYGYTF
TRBV5-4	-	TRBJ1-1	-	TGTGCCGGATACAGGGAAGGAGGCACTGAAGCTTTCTTT	CAGYREGGTEAFF
TRBV20-1	-	TRBJ2-5	-	TGCAGTGCTAGAGGCTCGCGCATCCAGTACTTC	CSARGSRIQYF
TRBV6-5	-	TRBJ2-7	-	TGTGCCAGCAGTCCATCGGACAGCTCCTACGAGCAGTACTTC	CASSPSDSSYEQYF
TRBV5-1	-	TRBJ2-5	-	TGCGCCAGCAGCTTGGATCTAGCGAGGAAAGAGACCCAGTACTTC	CASSLDLARKETQYF